A selection of T cell receptor beta chains follows, all from one sample in a study of blood T cell repertoires in COVID-19. Generated by immunoSEQ multiplex PCR, the TCRdb table keeps only in-frame clones and is missing some. The sample consists of about 220,000 clones, 84% of them appearing once. Sequencing input: peripheral blood. Receptors originate from a young woman who had recovered from COVID-19. CDR3s include the opening cysteine and the closing phenylalanine or tryptophan. Each record gives: D gene, V gene, clone size, J gene, CDR3 protein, CDR3 DNA. The D gene is left open where the match is weak. Rows give clone size only sometimes, using once, few, many, or a class for an expanded clone.

d_call: TRBD1
v_call: TRBV6-5
clone_size: .
j_call: TRBJ1-3
cdr3_aa: CASSLDRVGGNTIYF
cdr3_nt: TGTGCCAGCAGTTTGGACAGGGTCGGGGGAAACACCATATATTTT

d_call: TRBD2
v_call: TRBV2
clone_size: .
j_call: TRBJ2-3
cdr3_aa: CASSEAAASGRGDTQYF
cdr3_nt: TGTGCCAGCAGTGAAGCGGCGGCTAGCGGGAGAGGAGATACGCAGTATTTT

d_call: .
v_call: TRBV10-3
clone_size: .
j_call: TRBJ1-6
cdr3_aa: CAISESDRRNSPLHF
cdr3_nt: TGTGCCATCAGTGAGTCGGACAGAAGAAATTCACCCCTCCACTTT

d_call: TRBD1
v_call: TRBV19
clone_size: once
j_call: TRBJ1-1
cdr3_aa: CASSRSTGWETEAFF
cdr3_nt: TGTGCCAGTAGTCGCTCGACAGGGTGGGAAACTGAAGCTTTCTTT

d_call: .
v_call: TRBV28
clone_size: once
j_call: TRBJ2-5
cdr3_aa: CASSLPGRETQYF
cdr3_nt: TGTGCCAGCAGCTTACCGGGGAGAGAGACCCAGTACTTC

d_call: TRBD2
v_call: TRBV28
clone_size: .
j_call: TRBJ2-1
cdr3_aa: CASSSHVAGGVFF
cdr3_nt: TGTGCCAGCAGTTCCCATGTAGCGGGAGGGGTGTTCTTC

d_call: .
v_call: TRBV11-2
clone_size: .
j_call: TRBJ2-1
cdr3_aa: CASSSATSSYNEQFF
cdr3_nt: TGTGCCAGCAGCTCCGCAACTAGTTCCTACAATGAGCAGTTCTTC

d_call: TRBD1
v_call: TRBV28
clone_size: .
j_call: TRBJ1-1
cdr3_aa: CASSFGTGYTEAFF
cdr3_nt: TGTGCCAGCAGTTTCGGGACAGGATACACTGAAGCTTTCTTT

d_call: .
v_call: TRBV9
clone_size: .
j_call: TRBJ1-6
cdr3_aa: CASSVALGDSPLHF
cdr3_nt: TGTGCCAGCAGCGTAGCTCTAGGCGATTCACCCCTCCACTTT

d_call: .
v_call: TRBV21-1
clone_size: .
j_call: TRBJ2-7
cdr3_aa: CASSKIAGTSGRSYEQYF
cdr3_nt: TGTGCCAGCAGCAAGATCGCAGGGACTAGCGGGAGATCCTACGAGCAGTACTTC

d_call: TRBD2
v_call: TRBV9
clone_size: .
j_call: TRBJ2-4
cdr3_aa: CASSGWGLGGKNIQYF
cdr3_nt: TGTGCCAGCAGCGGATGGGGACTAGGGGGAAAAAACATTCAGTACTTC

d_call: .
v_call: TRBV5-7
clone_size: .
j_call: TRBJ2-7
cdr3_aa: CASSSEGGRGNEQYF
cdr3_nt: TGTGCCAGCAGCTCGGAGGGTGGGCGCGGAAACGAGCAGTACTTC

d_call: .
v_call: TRBV4-1
clone_size: .
j_call: TRBJ1-1
cdr3_aa: CASSQDRSTEAFF
cdr3_nt: TGCGCCAGCAGCCAAGATCGTAGCACTGAAGCTTTCTTT

d_call: .
v_call: TRBV4-1
clone_size: .
j_call: TRBJ2-2
cdr3_aa: CASSQDRVRAGSLNTGELFF
cdr3_nt: TGCGCCAGCAGCCAAGATCGCGTTCGGGCGGGAAGCCTGAACACCGGGGAGCTGTTTTTT

d_call: .
v_call: TRBV2
clone_size: .
j_call: TRBJ1-4
cdr3_aa: CASRQGSTNEKLFF
cdr3_nt: TGTGCCAGCAGACAGGGCTCAACTAATGAAAAACTGTTTTTT

d_call: .
v_call: TRBV27
clone_size: .
j_call: TRBJ2-1
cdr3_aa: CASSPRQSLKVNEQFF
cdr3_nt: TGTGCCAGCAGTCCCCGACAGAGTTTAAAGGTCAATGAGCAGTTCTTC

d_call: .
v_call: TRBV4-1
clone_size: .
j_call: TRBJ2-4
cdr3_aa: CASSQDRRQSGSLAKNIQYF
cdr3_nt: TGCGCCAGCAGCCAAGATCGTCGACAGTCCGGCTCATTAGCCAAAAACATTCAGTACTTC

d_call: TRBD1
v_call: TRBV7-9
clone_size: .
j_call: TRBJ1-5
cdr3_aa: CASSAQTGVNQPQHF
cdr3_nt: TGTGCCAGCAGCGCCCAGACAGGGGTCAATCAGCCCCAGCATTTT

d_call: TRBD2
v_call: TRBV3-1/TRBV3-2
clone_size: .
j_call: TRBJ2-7
cdr3_aa: CASSQVTGGGEQYF
cdr3_nt: TGTGCCAGCAGCCAAGTGACGGGAGGGGGCGAGCAGTACTTC

d_call: TRBD1
v_call: TRBV9
clone_size: .
j_call: TRBJ1-1
cdr3_aa: CASSVGTGLTEAFF
cdr3_nt: TGTGCCAGCAGCGTAGGGACAGGACTCACTGAAGCTTTCTTT

d_call: TRBD2
v_call: TRBV3-1/TRBV3-2
clone_size: .
j_call: TRBJ2-6
cdr3_aa: CASSLRTSGSQFGANVLTF
cdr3_nt: TGTGCCAGCAGCCTTCGGACTAGCGGGAGCCAATTTGGGGCCAACGTCCTGACTTTC

d_call: TRBD1
v_call: TRBV11-2
clone_size: .
j_call: TRBJ1-1
cdr3_aa: CASSSEGAGTNTEAFF
cdr3_nt: TGTGCCAGCAGCTCCGAGGGGGCCGGCACAAACACTGAAGCTTTCTTT

d_call: .
v_call: TRBV12-3/TRBV12-4
clone_size: .
j_call: TRBJ2-7
cdr3_aa: CASRGTVSYEQYF
cdr3_nt: TGTGCCAGCAGGGGCACCGTCTCCTACGAGCAGTACTTC

d_call: .
v_call: TRBV11-3
clone_size: .
j_call: TRBJ2-3
cdr3_aa: CASSFQVQDTQYF
cdr3_nt: TGTGCCAGCAGCTTTCAAGTTCAGGATACGCAGTATTTT

d_call: TRBD1
v_call: TRBV15
clone_size: few
j_call: TRBJ1-3
cdr3_aa: CATSLRQGPGNTIYF
cdr3_nt: TGTGCCACCAGCCTGCGACAGGGTCCAGGAAACACCATATATTTT

d_call: .
v_call: TRBV18
clone_size: .
j_call: TRBJ1-1
cdr3_aa: CASSPPAGSTEAFF
cdr3_nt: TGTGCCAGCTCACCACCTGCTGGTAGCACTGAAGCTTTCTTT

d_call: .
v_call: TRBV27
clone_size: .
j_call: TRBJ1-2
cdr3_aa: CASSLGQGSLYGYTF
cdr3_nt: TGTGCCAGCAGCTTGGGGCAGGGGAGTCTCTATGGCTACACCTTC

d_call: .
v_call: TRBV30
clone_size: once
j_call: TRBJ2-7
cdr3_aa: CAWSVPRGYEQYF
cdr3_nt: TGTGCCTGGAGTGTACCCAGGGGCTACGAGCAGTACTTC

d_call: .
v_call: TRBV10-3
clone_size: .
j_call: TRBJ2-3
cdr3_aa: CAISESNTDTQYF
cdr3_nt: TGTGCCATCAGTGAGTCTAACACAGATACGCAGTATTTT

d_call: .
v_call: TRBV18
clone_size: .
j_call: TRBJ1-2
cdr3_aa: CASSPPPQGAAYGYTF
cdr3_nt: TGTGCCAGCTCACCACCGCCCCAGGGCGCAGCCTATGGCTACACCTTC

d_call: TRBD1
v_call: TRBV28
clone_size: once
j_call: TRBJ1-1
cdr3_aa: CASSLGTATGTEAFF
cdr3_nt: TGTGCCAGCAGTTTGGGGACAGCGACGGGCACTGAAGCTTTCTTT

d_call: .
v_call: TRBV29-1
clone_size: .
j_call: TRBJ2-2
cdr3_aa: CSVEGSGVNTGELFF
cdr3_nt: TGCAGCGTTGAAGGATCCGGGGTGAACACCGGGGAGCTGTTTTTT

d_call: .
v_call: TRBV10-1
clone_size: .
j_call: TRBJ1-2
cdr3_aa: CASLDRIYGYTF
cdr3_nt: TGCGCCAGCTTGGACAGAATCTATGGCTACACCTTC

d_call: .
v_call: TRBV3-1/TRBV3-2
clone_size: .
j_call: TRBJ2-7
cdr3_aa: CASSQLLSYEQYF
cdr3_nt: TGTGCCAGCAGCCAACTCCTATCCTACGAGCAGTACTTC

d_call: .
v_call: TRBV9
clone_size: .
j_call: TRBJ1-1
cdr3_aa: CASSVAQTEMNTEAFF
cdr3_nt: TGTGCCAGCAGCGTAGCTCAGACTGAAATGAACACTGAAGCTTTCTTT

d_call: TRBD2
v_call: TRBV19
clone_size: .
j_call: TRBJ2-5
cdr3_aa: CASSMTAGETETQYF
cdr3_nt: TGTGCCAGTAGTATGACAGCGGGAGAAACGGAGACCCAGTACTTC

d_call: TRBD2
v_call: TRBV6-1
clone_size: .
j_call: TRBJ2-3
cdr3_aa: CASSEAGTSGIDTQYF
cdr3_nt: TGTGCCAGCAGTGAAGCCGGGACTAGCGGGATAGATACGCAGTATTTT

d_call: .
v_call: TRBV7-9
clone_size: few
j_call: TRBJ2-3
cdr3_aa: CASSLVLDTDTQYF
cdr3_nt: TGTGCCAGCAGCTTAGTGCTAGACACAGATACGCAGTATTTT

d_call: TRBD1
v_call: TRBV29-1
clone_size: once
j_call: TRBJ1-3
cdr3_aa: CSGGTDGNTIYF
cdr3_nt: TGCAGCGGGGGGACAGATGGAAACACCATATATTTT

d_call: TRBD2
v_call: TRBV9
clone_size: .
j_call: TRBJ2-3
cdr3_aa: CASSVTSGRADTQYF
cdr3_nt: TGTGCCAGCAGCGTAACAAGCGGGAGGGCAGATACGCAGTATTTT

d_call: .
v_call: TRBV30
clone_size: .
j_call: TRBJ1-3
cdr3_aa: CAWNPGGADTIYF
cdr3_nt: TGTGCCTGGAACCCTGGGGGCGCGGACACCATATATTTT

d_call: .
v_call: TRBV7-8
clone_size: .
j_call: TRBJ1-5
cdr3_aa: CASSLDRSNQPQHF
cdr3_nt: TGTGCCAGCAGCTTAGACAGAAGCAATCAGCCCCAGCATTTT

d_call: TRBD1
v_call: TRBV6-5
clone_size: few
j_call: TRBJ1-5
cdr3_aa: CASSYSRTGDLPQHF
cdr3_nt: TGTGCCAGCAGTTACTCGAGGACAGGTGACTTGCCCCAGCATTTT

d_call: TRBD2
v_call: TRBV19
clone_size: once
j_call: TRBJ2-7
cdr3_aa: CASSDSGRAREQYF
cdr3_nt: TGTGCCAGTAGTGATAGCGGGAGGGCCCGTGAGCAGTACTTC

d_call: .
v_call: TRBV6-5
clone_size: .
j_call: TRBJ2-3
cdr3_aa: CASSYGRTDTQYF
cdr3_nt: TGTGCCAGCAGTTACGGGCGCACAGATACGCAGTATTTT

d_call: TRBD1
v_call: TRBV9
clone_size: .
j_call: TRBJ2-7
cdr3_aa: CASSVEGTGGYEQYF
cdr3_nt: TGTGCCAGCAGCGTAGAAGGGACAGGGGGTTACGAGCAGTACTTC

d_call: .
v_call: TRBV6-1
clone_size: .
j_call: TRBJ1-2
cdr3_aa: CASSEAAGVGYGYTF
cdr3_nt: TGTGCCAGCAGTGAAGCAGCAGGGGTGGGCTATGGCTACACCTTC

d_call: .
v_call: TRBV7-3
clone_size: .
j_call: TRBJ2-3
cdr3_aa: CASSSVASTDTQYF
cdr3_nt: TGTGCCAGCAGCTCCGTAGCTAGCACAGATACGCAGTATTTT

d_call: .
v_call: TRBV30
clone_size: .
j_call: TRBJ2-3
cdr3_aa: CAWALTAGHTDTQYF
cdr3_nt: TGTGCCTGGGCCTTGACCGCAGGGCACACAGATACGCAGTATTTT

d_call: .
v_call: TRBV28
clone_size: .
j_call: TRBJ1-1
cdr3_aa: CASSPRLNTEAFF
cdr3_nt: TGTGCCAGCAGTCCTAGACTGAACACTGAAGCTTTCTTT

d_call: TRBD2
v_call: TRBV5-1
clone_size: few
j_call: TRBJ2-7
cdr3_aa: CASSHRWVGGRAYEQYF
cdr3_nt: TGCGCCAGCAGCCATAGGTGGGTCGGCGGGAGGGCTTACGAGCAGTACTTC